These 20 T cell receptor beta chains came from one sample sequenced in a study of shared clonotypes between healthy human individuals. Clones were sequenced by immunoSEQ multiplex PCR, and TCRdb holds only the in-frame ones, with some missing. Of fewer than 3 million clones listed, 85% to 95% are singletons. Sequences were obtained from naive CD4+ T cells from PBMCs. Subset here: CD45RA+ positively selected. These receptors originate from a man younger than 30 in good health. Some clones in this sample may be carry-over from other donors' samples.

The chain joins TRBV5-4 to TRBJ2-1; 7 bases align to TRBD1. Germline loops: CDR1 SGHNT, CDR2 YYREEE (reference sequence). This CDR3 region has 14 residues. The trim removed 2 bases at V and 7 bases at J, leaving 6 bases unmatched. The CDR3 DNA reads as TGTGCCAGCAGCTTTCAGGTGACAGGGAATGAGCAGTTCTTC. Encoded protein: CASSFQVTGNEQFF.

V is TRBV28 and J is TRBJ1-3; D is possibly TRBD1 (5 bases). V dropped 6 bases and J dropped 0 bases, with 21 bases sitting between them. CDR1 is MDHEN, CDR2 SYDVKM, per germline. This CDR3 contains 18 residues. CDR3 DNA: TGTGCCAGCAGCTTCTTCCGTCGGGACGGGCACTCTGGAAACACCATATATTTT. Amino acid sequence: CASSFFRRDGHSGNTIYF. Looking up the rest from reference TRBV28 and TRBJ1-3 gives the full variable domain: DVKVTQSSRYLVKRTGEKVFLECVQDMDHENMFWYRQDPGLGLRLIYFSYDVKMKEKGDIPEGYSVSREKKERFSLILESASTNQTSMYLCASSFFRRDGHSGNTIYFGEGSWLTVV.

This sequence joins TRBV29-1 and TRBJ2-2; no clear D. V was trimmed by 4 bases and J by 13 bases, leaving 13 bases between them. Germline-derived CDR1 and CDR2 are SQVTM and ANQGSEA. The CDR3 extends over 11 amino acids. The CDR3 protein is CSVVVDRALFF. The CDR3 DNA sequence: TGCAGCGTTGTTGTGGACCGGGCGCTGTTTTTT.

The chain links TRBV5-1 to TRBJ2-7; D gene unclear. Germline CDR1 and CDR2: SGHRS and YFSETQ. CDR3 length: 15 amino acids. V was pared by 4 bases and J by 1 base, with 15 bases between. CDR3 sequence (DNA): TGCGCCAGCAGCCACAACCGGGTCCAGTCCTACGAGCAGTACTTC. Translating gives CASSHNRVQSYEQYF.

V gene TRBV5-4 combines with J gene TRBJ1-3, with D hard to call. Looked up from germline, CDR1 is SGHNT and CDR2 is YYREEE (reference sequence). Trimming pared 0 bases from V and 0 bases from J, leaving 7 bases between. The CDR3 spans 15 residues. The CDR3 loop is CASSLDNLSGNTIYF. The CDR3 nucleotides are TGTGCCAGCAGCTTGGATAACCTCTCTGGAAACACCATATATTTT. Supplemented by reference TRBV5-4 and TRBJ1-3, the full variable domain reads ETGVTQSPTHLIKTRGQQVTLRCSSQSGHNTVSWYQQALGQGPQFIFQYYREEENGRGNFPPRFSGLQFPNYSSELNVNALELDDSALYLCASSLDNLSGNTIYFGEGSWLTVV.

V is TRBV2 and J is TRBJ2-2; a weak D match, TRBD1 (6 bases). Germline V CDR1 and CDR2: SNHLY, FYNNEI. CDR3 length equals 14 residues. CDR3 nucleotide sequence: TGTGCGACCACTACAGGGACGAACACCGGGGAGCTGTTTTTT. It codes for CATTTGTNTGELFF.

The chain has TRBV2 and TRBJ2-1; TRBD2 matches at 7 bases. This CDR3 region has 14 residues. Losses at the gene ends were 8 bases for V and 0 bases for J; bases not matched to a gene: 4. From germline, CDR1 is SNHLY and CDR2 FYNNEI. The CDR3 reads CASDLADSYNEQFF. DNA for the CDR3: TGTGCCAGCGACCTAGCGGACTCCTACAATGAGCAGTTCTTC.

The chain carries TRBV7-8 and TRBJ2-1; 9 bases are shared with TRBD2. V shed 6 bases, J shed 7 bases, and the junction held 10 bases outside the gene matches. CDR3 length: 15 amino acids. CDR1 SGHVS and CDR2 FQNEAQ come from the germline V gene. The CDR3 bases are TGTGCCAGCAGGGCGGGGGGGGAGCGGAGAAATGAGCAGTTCTTC. It yields the protein CASRAGGERRNEQFF.

The chain carries TRBV7-9 and TRBJ2-1; D is uncertain. Germline CDR1 SEHNR, CDR2 FQNEAQ (reference sequence). Trimming removed 1 base at V and 6 bases at J, with 16 bases between. The CDR3 is 16 residues long. The CDR3 coding sequence is TGTGCCAGCAGCTTAGGGTCAGCGCCAGGTGGCAATGAGCAGTTCTTC. Translated: CASSLGSAPGGNEQFF.

A single count supports this clone. The chain uses TRBV18 and TRBJ2-7; D gene ambiguous. The germline V gene encodes CDR1 KGHSH and CDR2 LQKENI. V lost 5 bases and J 2 bases, leaving 13 bases between the germline ends. The CDR3 consists of 14 residues. The CDR3 bases are TGTGCCAGCTCAGCGTCAACAGTGACCTACGAGCAGTACTTC. As protein: CASSASTVTYEQYF.

This clone was detected once. The J gene is TRBJ2-1, the V gene TRBV10-3; D is perhaps TRBD1 (7 bases). Germline CDR1 reads ENHRY; CDR2 reads SYGVKD. Deletions cut 3 bases from V and 9 bases from J, with 15 bases between. This CDR3 is 14 amino acids long. The CDR3 nucleotides read TGTGCCATCAGTGACAGGGGGGTAATGGGTGAGCAGTTCTTC. This sequence encodes CAISDRGVMGEQFF.

The CDR3 spells CASSPGDYGYTF. CDR3 coding DNA: TGTGCCAGCAGCCCCGGCGATTATGGCTACACCTTC. The chain carries TRBV6-6 and TRBJ1-2; no clear D gene. Between the trimmed V and J ends, which lost 6 bases and 5 bases, there was a span of 10 bases. Germline V CDR1 and CDR2: MNHNY, SVGAGI (reference sequence). The CDR3 contains 12 residues.

The chain uses TRBV10-2 and TRBJ2-5, with 14 bases matching TRBD2. Germline V gene data show CDR1 as WSHSY and CDR2 as SAAADI. J lost 3 bases, V lost 8 bases, and 11 bases had no gene match. There are 17 residues in the CDR3. In DNA form, the CDR3 reads TGCGCCAGCGGGGCCCCCGAGGGACTAGCGGGGGAAGAGACCCAGTACTTC. Protein product: CASGAPEGLAGEETQYF.

V gene TRBV27 combines with J gene TRBJ1-2; TRBD1 matches at 11 bases. CDR1 and CDR2 from the germline V gene are MNHEY and SMNVEV (reference sequence). The J segment lost 8 bases and the V segment lost 5 bases, leaving 10 bases of the junction unmatched. CDR3 length equals 15 residues. CDR3 sequence reads: CASSGMGQGVGGYTF. The CDR3 nucleotides are TGTGCCAGCAGTGGGATGGGACAGGGGGTAGGAGGCTACACCTTC.

The CDR3 loop is CASSLYAVEGTIYF. CDR3 sequence (DNA): TGTGCCAGCAGCTTATACGCCGTAGAGGGCACCATATATTTT. The chain recombines TRBV7-2 with TRBJ1-3, with D unclear. Germline assignment: CDR1 SGHTA and CDR2 FQGNSA. V was pared by 2 bases and J by 9 bases, with 14 bases between. The CDR3 has 14 residues. The whole variable domain, remainder taken from reference TRBV7-2 and TRBJ1-3, is GAGVSQSPSNKVTEKGKDVELRCDPISGHTALYWYRQSLGQGLEFLIYFQGNSAPDKSGLPSDRFSAERTGGSVSTLTIQRTQQEDSAVYLCASSLYAVEGTIYFGEGSWLTVV.

This clone appeared a few times. This rearrangement joins TRBV18 to TRBJ1-1; D perhaps matches TRBD1 (5 bases). Germline V gene sequence: CDR1 KGHSH, CDR2 LQKENI. Between the trimmed V and J ends, which lost 2 bases and 5 bases, there was a span of 15 bases. The length of the CDR3 is 15 residues. The chain's CDR3 is CASSPRLGGGTEAFF. CDR3 in DNA: TGTGCCAGCTCACCAAGGTTAGGTGGGGGGACTGAAGCTTTCTTT. The whole variable domain, remainder taken from reference TRBV18 and TRBJ1-1, is NAGVMQNPRHLVRRRGQEARLRCSPMKGHSHVYWYRQLPEEGLKFMVYLQKENIIDESGMPKERFSAEFPKEGPSILRIQQVVRGDSAAYFCASSPRLGGGTEAFFGQGTRLTVV.

The chain is built from TRBV5-6 and TRBJ2-4; no clear D. Germline CDR1 SGHDT, CDR2 YYEEEE. V was cut by 0 bases and J by 1 base, with 14 bases left in between. This CDR3 spans 17 amino acids. CDR3 DNA: TGTGCCAGCAGCTTGGCTAGGAAGGGTATCGCCAAAAACATTCAGTACTTC. This translates into CASSLARKGIAKNIQYF.

The CDR3 nucleotides are TGTGCCAGCAGGGGACGGGACAGGGACTACAATGAGCAGTTCTTC. This encodes CASRGRDRDYNEQFF. The gene calls are TRBV6-7 and TRBJ2-1, with 9 bases fitting TRBD1. TRBV6-7 is treated as an ORF (open reading frame) with a function not yet certain. There are 15 residues in the CDR3. J was trimmed by 3 bases and V by 6 bases; bases with no gene match: 6.

J is TRBJ2-7 and V is TRBV2; 8 bases map to TRBD1. Trimming at V came to 4 bases and at J to 6 bases, leaving 2 bases not matched to a gene. CDR1 is SNHLY and CDR2 is FYNNEI in the germline V gene. The CDR3 extends over 12 amino acids. As DNA, the CDR3 is TGTGCCAGCAGTGGACAGGGGCTCGAGCAGTACTTC. It encodes CASSGQGLEQYF.

CDR3 DNA sequence: TGTGCCAGCAGTGGATGGACAGCCACAGATACGCAGTATTTT. It codes for CASSGWTATDTQYF. J is TRBJ2-3 and V is TRBV2, with a tentative D call TRBD1 (6 bases). Trimming took off 4 bases at V and 2 bases at J, with 10 bases between the two ends. The length of the CDR3 is 14 residues. CDR1 SNHLY and CDR2 FYNNEI come from the germline V gene.